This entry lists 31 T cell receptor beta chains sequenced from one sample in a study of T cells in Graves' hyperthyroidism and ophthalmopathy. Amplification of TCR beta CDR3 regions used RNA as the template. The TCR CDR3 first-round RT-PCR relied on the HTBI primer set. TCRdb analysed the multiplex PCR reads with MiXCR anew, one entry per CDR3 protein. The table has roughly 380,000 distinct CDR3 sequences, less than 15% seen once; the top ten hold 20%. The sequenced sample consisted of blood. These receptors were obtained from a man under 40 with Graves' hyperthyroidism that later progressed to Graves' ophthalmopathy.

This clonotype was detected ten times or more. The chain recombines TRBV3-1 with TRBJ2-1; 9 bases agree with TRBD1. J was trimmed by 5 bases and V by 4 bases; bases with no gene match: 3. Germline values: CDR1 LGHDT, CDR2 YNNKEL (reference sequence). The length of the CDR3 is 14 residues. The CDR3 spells CASSRQGVDNEQFF. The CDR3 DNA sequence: TGTGCCAGCAGCCGACAGGGGGTCGACAATGAGCAGTTCTTC.

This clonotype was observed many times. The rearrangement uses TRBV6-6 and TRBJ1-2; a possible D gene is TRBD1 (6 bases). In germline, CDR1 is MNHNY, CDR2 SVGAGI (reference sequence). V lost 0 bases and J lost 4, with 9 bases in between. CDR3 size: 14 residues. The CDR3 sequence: CASSYSNRAYGYTF. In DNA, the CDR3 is TGTGCCAGCAGTTACTCGAACAGGGCCTATGGCTACACCTTC.

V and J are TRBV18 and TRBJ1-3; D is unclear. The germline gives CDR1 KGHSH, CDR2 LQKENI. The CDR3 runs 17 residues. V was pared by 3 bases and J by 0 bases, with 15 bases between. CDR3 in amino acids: CASSPTRSSFSGNTIYF. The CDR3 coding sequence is TGTGCCAGCTCACCGACACGCTCTAGCTTCTCTGGAAACACCATATATTTT.

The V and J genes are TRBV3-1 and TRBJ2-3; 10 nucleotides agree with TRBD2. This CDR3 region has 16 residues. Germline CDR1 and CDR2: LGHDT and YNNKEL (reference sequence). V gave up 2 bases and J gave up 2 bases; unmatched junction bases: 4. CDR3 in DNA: TGTGCCAGCAGCCAACTAGCGGGGGCCTACACAGATACGCAGTATTTT. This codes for CASSQLAGAYTDTQYF.

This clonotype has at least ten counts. CDR3 sequence (DNA): TGTGCCAGCAGTTTATACGGACTAGCGGGGGGTTCCTACGAGCAGTACTTC. Amino acid sequence: CASSLYGLAGGSYEQYF. The chain joins TRBV28 to TRBJ2-7; 14 bases are a match to TRBD2. Germline V gene lookup returns CDR1 MDHEN and CDR2 SYDVKM. The ends lost 1 base at V and 1 base at J; junction bases unmatched: 3. The CDR3 covers 17 residues. Combining the CDR3 with reference TRBV28 and TRBJ2-7 gives the whole variable domain DVKVTQSSRYLVKRTGEKVFLECVQDMDHENMFWYRQDPGLGLRLIYFSYDVKMKEKGDIPEGYSVSREKKERFSLILESASTNQTSMYLCASSLYGLAGGSYEQYFGPGTRLTVT.

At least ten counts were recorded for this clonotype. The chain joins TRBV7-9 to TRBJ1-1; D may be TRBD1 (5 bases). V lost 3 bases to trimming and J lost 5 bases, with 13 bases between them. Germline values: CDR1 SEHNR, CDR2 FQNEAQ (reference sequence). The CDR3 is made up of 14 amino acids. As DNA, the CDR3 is TGTGCCAGCAGCTTCCAGGGTGGTACAACTGAAGCTTTCTTT. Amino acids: CASSFQGGTTEAFF.

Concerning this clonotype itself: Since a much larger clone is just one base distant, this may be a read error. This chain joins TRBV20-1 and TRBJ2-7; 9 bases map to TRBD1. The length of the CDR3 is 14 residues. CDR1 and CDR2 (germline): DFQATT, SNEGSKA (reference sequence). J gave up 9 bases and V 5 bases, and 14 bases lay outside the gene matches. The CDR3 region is CSALGTGSSSRQYF. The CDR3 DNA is TGCAGTGCTCTTGGGACAGGGTCGTCCTCGAGGCAGTACTTC.

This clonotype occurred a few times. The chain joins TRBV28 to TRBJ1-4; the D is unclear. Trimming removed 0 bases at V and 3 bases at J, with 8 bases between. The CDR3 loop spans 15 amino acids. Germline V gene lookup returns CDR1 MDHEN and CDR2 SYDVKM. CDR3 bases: TGTGCCAGCAGTTTATGGGGTAGCCCTAATGAAAAACTGTTTTTT. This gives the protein CASSLWGSPNEKLFF.

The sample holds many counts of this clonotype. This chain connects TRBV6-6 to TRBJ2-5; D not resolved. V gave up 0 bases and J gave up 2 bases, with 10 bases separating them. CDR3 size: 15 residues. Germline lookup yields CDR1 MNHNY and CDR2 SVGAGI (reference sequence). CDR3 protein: CASSYSRRQQETQYF. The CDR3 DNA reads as TGTGCCAGCAGTTACTCACGTCGGCAACAAGAGACCCAGTACTTC.

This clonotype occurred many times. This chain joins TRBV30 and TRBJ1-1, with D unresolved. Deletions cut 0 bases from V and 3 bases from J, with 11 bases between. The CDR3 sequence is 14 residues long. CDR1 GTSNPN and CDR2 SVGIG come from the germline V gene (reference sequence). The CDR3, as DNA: TGTGCCTGGAGTGTTATTAGGGAGGACACTGAAGCTTTCTTT. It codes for CAWSVIREDTEAFF. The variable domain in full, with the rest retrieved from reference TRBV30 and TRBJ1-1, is SQTIHQWPATLVQPVGSPLSLECTVEGTSNPNLYWYRQAAGRGLQLLFYSVGIGQISSEVPQNLSASRPQDRQFILSSKKLLLSDSGFYLCAWSVIREDTEAFFGQGTRLTVV.

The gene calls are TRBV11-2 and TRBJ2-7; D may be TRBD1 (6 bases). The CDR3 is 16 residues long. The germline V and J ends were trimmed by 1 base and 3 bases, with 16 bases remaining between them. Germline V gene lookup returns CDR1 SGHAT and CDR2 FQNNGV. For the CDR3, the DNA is TGTGCCAGCAGCTTAGTAAGGGGGTCGGGATTCTACGAGCAGTACTTC. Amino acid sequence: CASSLVRGSGFYEQYF.

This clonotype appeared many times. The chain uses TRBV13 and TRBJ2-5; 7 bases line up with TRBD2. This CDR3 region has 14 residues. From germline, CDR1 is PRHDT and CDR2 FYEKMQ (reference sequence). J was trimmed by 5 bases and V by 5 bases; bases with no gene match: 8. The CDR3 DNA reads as TGTGCCAGCAGCCTACTAGCGCCGACGGAGACCCAGTACTTC. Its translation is CASSLLAPTETQYF.

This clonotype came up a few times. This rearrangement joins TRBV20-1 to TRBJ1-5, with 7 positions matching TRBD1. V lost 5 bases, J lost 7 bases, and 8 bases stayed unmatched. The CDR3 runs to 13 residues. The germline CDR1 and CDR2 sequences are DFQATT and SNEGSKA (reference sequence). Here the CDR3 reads CSAATGFYQPQHF. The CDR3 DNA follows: TGCAGTGCTGCGACAGGGTTTTACCAGCCCCAGCATTTT.

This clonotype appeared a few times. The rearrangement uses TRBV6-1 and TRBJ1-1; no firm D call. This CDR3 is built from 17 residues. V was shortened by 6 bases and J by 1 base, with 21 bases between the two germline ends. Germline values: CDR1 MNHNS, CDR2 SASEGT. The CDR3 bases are TGTGCCAGCAGATTCTCGCCGGAGATACCATCGAACACTGAAGCTTTCTTT. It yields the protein CASRFSPEIPSNTEAFF.

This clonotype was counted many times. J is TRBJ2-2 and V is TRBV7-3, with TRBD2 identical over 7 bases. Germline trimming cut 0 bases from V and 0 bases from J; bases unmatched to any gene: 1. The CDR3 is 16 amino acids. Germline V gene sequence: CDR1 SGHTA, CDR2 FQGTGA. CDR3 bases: TGTGCCAGCAGCTTAACCAGCGGGGCGAACACCGGGGAGCTGTTTTTT. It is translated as CASSLTSGANTGELFF. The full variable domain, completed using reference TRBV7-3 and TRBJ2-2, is GAGVSQTPSNKVTEKGKYVELRCDPISGHTALYWYRQSLGQGPEFLIYFQGTGAADDSGLPNDRFFAVRPEGSVSTLKIQRTERGDSAVYLCASSLTSGANTGELFFGEGSRLTVL.

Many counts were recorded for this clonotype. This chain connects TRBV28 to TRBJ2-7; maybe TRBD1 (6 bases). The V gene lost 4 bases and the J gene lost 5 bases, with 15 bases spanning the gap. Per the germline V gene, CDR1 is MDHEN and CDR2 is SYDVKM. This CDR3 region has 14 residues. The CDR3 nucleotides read TGTGCCAGCAGTTCCGGGCAGGGGACCGACGAGCAGTACTTC. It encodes CASSSGQGTDEQYF.

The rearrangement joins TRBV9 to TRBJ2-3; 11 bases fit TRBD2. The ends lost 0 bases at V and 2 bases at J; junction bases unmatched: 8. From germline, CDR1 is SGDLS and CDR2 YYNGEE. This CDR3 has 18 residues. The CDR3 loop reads CASSVATRLAGPTDTQYF. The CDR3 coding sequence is TGTGCCAGCAGCGTAGCTACGAGACTAGCGGGGCCCACAGATACGCAGTATTTT.

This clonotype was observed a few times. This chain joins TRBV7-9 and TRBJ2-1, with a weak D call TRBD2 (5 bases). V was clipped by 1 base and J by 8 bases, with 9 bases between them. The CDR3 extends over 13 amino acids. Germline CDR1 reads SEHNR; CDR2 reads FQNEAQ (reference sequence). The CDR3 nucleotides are TGTGCCAGCAGCTTAGGTATCGGGGATGAGCAGTTCTTC. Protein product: CASSLGIGDEQFF.

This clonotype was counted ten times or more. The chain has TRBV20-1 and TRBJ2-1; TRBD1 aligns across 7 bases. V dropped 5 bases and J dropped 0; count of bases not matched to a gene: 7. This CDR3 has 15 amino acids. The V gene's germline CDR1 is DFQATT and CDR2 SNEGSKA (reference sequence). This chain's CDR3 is CSAPAWTGSYNEQFF. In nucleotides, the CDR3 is TGCAGTGCTCCTGCCTGGACAGGCTCCTACAATGAGCAGTTCTTC.

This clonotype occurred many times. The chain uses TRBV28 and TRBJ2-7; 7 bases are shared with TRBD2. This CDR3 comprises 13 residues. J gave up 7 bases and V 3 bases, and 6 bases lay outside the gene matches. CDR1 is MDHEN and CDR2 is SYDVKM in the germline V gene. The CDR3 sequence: CASSLDGGREQYF. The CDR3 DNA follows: TGTGCCAGCAGTTTGGACGGCGGGAGAGAGCAGTACTTC.

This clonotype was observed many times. The CDR3 region has the DNA TGTGCCAGCAGCTGGAGGGGGTTTGGTGAAAAACTGTTTTTT. Its protein is CASSWRGFGEKLFF. The rearrangement joins TRBV12-3 or TRBV12-4 to TRBJ1-4, with D tentatively TRBD1 (6 bases). CDR3 length equals 14 residues. V was shortened by 6 bases and J by 7 bases, with 15 bases between the two germline ends.

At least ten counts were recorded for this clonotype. The CDR3 DNA is TGCAGTGCTATCCCGGGCTGGCGTGCAGATACGCAGTATTTT. The encoded protein is CSAIPGWRADTQYF. The chain uses TRBV20-1 and TRBJ2-3; D is unclear. V was cut by 4 bases and J by 4 bases, with 15 bases left in between. Germline assignment: CDR1 DFQATT and CDR2 SNEGSKA (reference sequence). This CDR3 comprises 14 residues.

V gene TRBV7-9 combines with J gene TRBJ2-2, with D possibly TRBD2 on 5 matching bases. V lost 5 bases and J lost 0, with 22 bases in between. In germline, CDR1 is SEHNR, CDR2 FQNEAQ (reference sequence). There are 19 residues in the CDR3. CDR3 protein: CASSILGGNTRANTGELFF. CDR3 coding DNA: TGTGCCAGCAGCATATTGGGCGGAAACACTAGAGCGAACACCGGGGAGCTGTTTTTT. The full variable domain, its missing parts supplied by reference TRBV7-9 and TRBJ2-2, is DTGVSQNPRHKITKRGQNVTFRCDPISEHNRLYWYRQTLGQGPEFLTYFQNEAQLEKSRLLSDRFSAERPKGSFSTLEIQRTEQGDSAMYLCASSILGGNTRANTGELFFGEGSRLTVL.

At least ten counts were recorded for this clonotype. CDR3 DNA: TGTGCCAGCAGCTTAGCGTACAGGGGGAACACTGAAGCTTTCTTT. This encodes CASSLAYRGNTEAFF. The chain combines TRBV7-6 with TRBJ1-1, with TRBD1 matching over 7 bases. This CDR3 has 15 amino acids. Trimming cost V 0 bases and J 1 base; bases outside gene matches: 2. The germline V gene has CDR1 SGHVS and CDR2 FNYEAQ.

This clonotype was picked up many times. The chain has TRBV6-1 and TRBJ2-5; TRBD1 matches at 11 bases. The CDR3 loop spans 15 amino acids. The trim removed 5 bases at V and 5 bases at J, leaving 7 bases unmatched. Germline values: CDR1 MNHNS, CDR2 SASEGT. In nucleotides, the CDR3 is TGTGCCAGCAGTTATAGGACAGGGGGCCGTGAGACCCAGTACTTC. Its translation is CASSYRTGGRETQYF.

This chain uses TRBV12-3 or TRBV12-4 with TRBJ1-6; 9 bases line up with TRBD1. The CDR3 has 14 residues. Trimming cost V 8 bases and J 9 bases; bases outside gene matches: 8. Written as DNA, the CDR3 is TGTGCCAGCGGTCTCCGACAGGGGGGTTCACCCCTCCACTTT. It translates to CASGLRQGGSPLHF.

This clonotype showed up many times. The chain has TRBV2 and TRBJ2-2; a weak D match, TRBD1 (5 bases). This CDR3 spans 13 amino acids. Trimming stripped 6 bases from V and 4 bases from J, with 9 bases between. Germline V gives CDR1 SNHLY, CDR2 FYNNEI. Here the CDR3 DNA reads TGTGCCAGCAGAAGGGGTTCCACCGGGGAGCTGTTTTTT. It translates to CASRRGSTGELFF.

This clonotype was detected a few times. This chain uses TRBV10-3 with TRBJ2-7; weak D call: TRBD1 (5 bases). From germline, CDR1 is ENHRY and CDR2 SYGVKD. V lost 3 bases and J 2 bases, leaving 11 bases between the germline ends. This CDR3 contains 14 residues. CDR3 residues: CAISDGRDAYEQYF. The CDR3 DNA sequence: TGTGCCATCAGTGACGGCAGGGATGCCTACGAGCAGTACTTC.

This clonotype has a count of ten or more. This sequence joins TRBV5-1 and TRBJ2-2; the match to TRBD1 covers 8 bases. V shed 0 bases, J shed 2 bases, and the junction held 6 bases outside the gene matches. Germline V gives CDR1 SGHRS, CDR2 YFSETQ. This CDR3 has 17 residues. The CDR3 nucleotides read TGCGCCAGCAGCTTGGTAGGGCAGGGGGCCAACACCGGGGAGCTGTTTTTT. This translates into CASSLVGQGANTGELFF.

The CDR3 region has the DNA TGTGCCATCAGGGGGACAGGGGAAGATAATTCACCCCTCCACTTT. Translating gives CAIRGTGEDNSPLHF. The V gene is TRBV10-3, the J gene TRBJ1-6; 10 nucleotides line up with TRBD1. V shed 6 bases, J shed 5 bases, and the junction held 4 bases outside the gene matches. CDR1 and CDR2 (germline): ENHRY, SYGVKD. The CDR3 runs to 15 residues.

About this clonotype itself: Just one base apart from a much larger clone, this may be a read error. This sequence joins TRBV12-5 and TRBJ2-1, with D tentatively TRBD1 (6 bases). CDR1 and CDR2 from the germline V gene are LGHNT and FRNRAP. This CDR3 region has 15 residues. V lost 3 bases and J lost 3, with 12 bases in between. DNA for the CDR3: TGTGCTAGTGGTTTTGTAGGCAGGGGCTACAATGAGCAGTTCTTC. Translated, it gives CASGFVGRGYNEQFF.